What follows is one T cell receptor (beta chain) and its context. This sample stems from a study of blood T cell repertoires in COVID-19. Only in-frame clones appear in the TCRdb table, and some are missing; sequencing was by immunoSEQ multiplex PCR. The sample records over 100,000 clones, roughly 85% being singletons. With 1 base removed from V and 1 base from J, the gap between germline ends came to 14 bases. Per germline, CDR1 GTSNPN and CDR2 SVGIG (reference sequence). There are 16 residues in the CDR3. The genes are TRBV30 and TRBJ1-5; D may be TRBD1 (5 bases). This clonotype originated in a man aged 35-49 years with acute or convalescent COVID-19. Source material: peripheral blood. Here the CDR3 DNA reads TGTGCCTGGAGTGCCCCGGGACTCCTAAGCAATCAGCCCCAGCATTTT. Translating it yields CAWSAPGLLSNQPQHF.